This passage covers 10 T cell receptor beta chains from one sample sequenced in a study of graft-versus-host responses after intestinal transplantation. Which antigens these TCRs recognize remains unknown. Assay: immunoSEQ multiplex PCR; the TCRdb copy retains only in-frame clones and omits some. The data contain 90,000 to 150,000 clones, approximately 95% of them singletons. The material sequenced was unstimulated CD4+ T cells sorted from spleen or lymph node cells, taken before intestinal transplant. These receptors were taken from a human donor who received an intestinal transplant.

The rearrangement joins TRBV28 to TRBJ1-4, with D unclear. V lost 6 bases and J 8 bases, leaving 16 bases between the germline ends. The CDR3 length is 14 residues. Germline assignment: CDR1 MDHEN and CDR2 SYDVKM. The CDR3 loop reads CASSQAGGVEKLFF. For the CDR3, the DNA is TGTGCCAGCAGCCAAGCAGGAGGAGTGGAAAAACTGTTTTTT. The full variable domain, with the rest looked up from reference TRBV28 and TRBJ1-4, is DVKVTQSSRYLVKRTGEKVFLECVQDMDHENMFWYRQDPGLGLRLIYFSYDVKMKEKGDIPEGYSVSREKKERFSLILESASTNQTSMYLCASSQAGGVEKLFFGSGTQLSVL.

CDR3 sequence (DNA): TGTGCCAGCAGCCAAACGGGTTACGTCAGCGGAGCAAGCACAGATACGCAGTATTTT. This codes for CASSQTGYVSGASTDTQYF. The rearrangement joins TRBV9 to TRBJ2-3, with D perhaps matching TRBD2 (5 bases). The V and J ends lost 4 bases and 0 bases respectively, with 24 bases between them. Per the germline V gene, CDR1 is SGDLS and CDR2 is YYNGEE. The CDR3 extends over 19 amino acids. Full variable domain (outside the CDR3, taken from reference TRBV9 and TRBJ2-3): DSGVTQTPKHLITATGQRVTLRCSPRSGDLSVYWYQQSLDQGLQFLIQYYNGEERAKGNILERFSAQQFPDLHSELNLSSLELGDSALYFCASSQTGYVSGASTDTQYFGPGTRLTVL.

In this sample, this clone turned up once. The chain is built from TRBV30 and TRBJ1-1; D unresolved. With 1 base removed from V and 2 bases from J, the gap between germline ends came to 8 bases. Germline CDR1 GTSNPN, CDR2 SVGIG (reference sequence). The CDR3 loop spans 13 amino acids. The CDR3 bases are TGTGCCTGGAGTGGCGGGGTTAACACTGAAGCTTTCTTT. Translating it yields CAWSGGVNTEAFF.

The chain carries TRBV6-5 and TRBJ2-1, with TRBD1 matching over 9 bases. CDR3 length: 15 amino acids. Germline assignment: CDR1 MNHEY and CDR2 SVGAGI. Germline trimming cut 5 bases from V and 1 base from J; bases unmatched to any gene: 3. The CDR3 DNA reads TGTGCCAGCAGTCCCGACAGGGGGTCCTACAATGAGCAGTTCTTC. Its protein product is CASSPDRGSYNEQFF.

The chain uses TRBV19 and TRBJ2-1; unclear D gene. This CDR3 region has 11 residues. Deletions cut 6 bases from V and 4 bases from J, with 4 bases between. Germline V gene lookup returns CDR1 LNHDA and CDR2 SQIVND (reference sequence). The CDR3 here is CASRLYNEQFF. CDR3 bases: TGTGCCAGTAGATTATACAATGAGCAGTTCTTC.

The chain joins TRBV28 to TRBJ2-3; D is perhaps TRBD1 or TRBD2 (5 bases each). Germline values: CDR1 MDHEN, CDR2 SYDVKM. The length of the CDR3 is 16 residues. Trimming removed 5 bases at V and 1 base at J, with 16 bases between. The CDR3 DNA is TGTGCCAGCAGTCCAGGGACCGTCCTACGCACAGATACGCAGTATTTT. It codes for CASSPGTVLRTDTQYF.

The chain combines TRBV7-9 with TRBJ2-7; D tentatively fits TRBD1 or TRBD2 (5 bases each). The length of the CDR3 is 14 residues. Trimming removed 3 bases from V and 9 bases from J, with 18 bases in between. Germline V gives CDR1 SEHNR, CDR2 FQNEAQ (reference sequence). CDR3 sequence reads: CASSLGTGTLRQYF. CDR3 DNA: TGTGCCAGCAGCTTGGGGACCGGGACCCTCAGGCAGTACTTC.

The gene calls are TRBV5-5 and TRBJ1-4; D gene unclear. Germline-derived CDR1 and CDR2 are SGHKS and YYEKEE (reference sequence). There are 14 residues in the CDR3. Between the trimmed V and J ends, which lost 3 bases and 0 bases, there was a span of 6 bases. In DNA, the CDR3 is TGTGCCAGCAGCTCCACGGCAACTAATGAAAAACTGTTTTTT. Translation: CASSSTATNEKLFF. The full variable domain, in which reference TRBV5-5 and TRBJ1-4 provide the parts outside the CDR3, is DAGVTQSPTHLIKTRGQQVTLRCSPISGHKSVSWYQQVLGQGPQFIFQYYEKEERGRGNFPDRFSARQFPNYSSELNVNALLLGDSALYLCASSSTATNEKLFFGSGTQLSVL.

The V call is TRBV18, the J call TRBJ1-2; no firm D call. V lost 4 bases and J 2 bases, leaving 5 bases between the germline ends. Germline CDR1 reads KGHSH; CDR2 reads LQKENI. The CDR3 consists of 12 residues. As DNA, the CDR3 is TGTGCCAGCTCACAGGAGAACTATGGCTACACCTTC. Amino acid sequence: CASSQENYGYTF.

This chain uses TRBV5-1 with TRBJ2-2; D may be TRBD1 (5 bases). Germline V gene lookup returns CDR1 SGHRS and CDR2 YFSETQ. The germline V and J ends were trimmed by 4 bases and 4 bases, with 8 bases remaining between them. The CDR3 runs 13 residues. The CDR3 protein is CASSPGITGELFF. The CDR3 coding sequence is TGCGCCAGCAGCCCAGGGATCACCGGGGAGCTGTTTTTT.